A selection of T cell receptor beta chains follows, all from one sample in a study of cytomegalovirus exposure and HLA in healthy donors. Profiling relied on immunoSEQ multiplex PCR, and the TCRdb table lists in-frame clones only, not all of them. The sample consists of about 160,000 clones, around 80% of them appearing once. The sequencing sample was made of PBMCs. These receptor sequences come from a woman in her 30s in good health and CMV-seropositive. Each CDR3 is given with its conserved first and last residue. A D gene is named only where the DNA matches it firmly. Rows give clone size only sometimes, using once, few, many, or a class for an expanded clone.

D gene	J gene	clone size	V gene	CDR3 DNA	CDR3 protein
TRBD1	TRBJ2-6	NA	TRBV5-1	TGCGCCAGCAGCCCCGACAGGGGAACTGGGGCCAACGTCCTGACTTTC	CASSPDRGTGANVLTF
TRBD1	TRBJ1-2	once	TRBV18	TGTGCCAGCTCACCACCGGGACAGGGGATGTATGGCTACACCTTC	CASSPPGQGMYGYTF
TRBD1	TRBJ2-6	NA	TRBV7-3	TGTGCCAGCAGCTTAGGGACAGGGGGAAAAGGGGCCAACGTCCTGACTTTC	CASSLGTGGKGANVLTF
TRBD1	TRBJ2-1	few	TRBV6-6	TGTGCCAGCAGTGGGGACAGGGGGGATGAGCAGTTCTTC	CASSGDRGDEQFF
TRBD2	TRBJ2-2	few	TRBV28	TGTGCCAGCAGTCCGGGGGGGCGGGACACCGGGGAGCTGTTTTTT	CASSPGGRDTGELFF
TRBD1	TRBJ1-2	NA	TRBV5-4	TGCGCCAGCAGCCAATTAGCGACAGGGCATTCTAACTATGGCTACACCTTC	CASSQLATGHSNYGYTF
NA	TRBJ1-6	NA	TRBV15	TGTGCCACCAGCAGAGGTGGAGGTACAGGGTTAAATTCACCCCTCCACTTT	CATSRGGGTGLNSPLHF
NA	TRBJ1-4	NA	TRBV15	TGTGCCACCAGCAGAGATTGGTCGAGTGAAAAACTGTTTTTT	CATSRDWSSEKLFF
NA	TRBJ2-7	NA	TRBV5-4	TGTGCCAGCAGCTTGAGCCCCGTCTCCCGCTCCTACGAGCAGTACTTC	CASSLSPVSRSYEQYF
NA	TRBJ2-5	once	TRBV28	TGTGCCAGCAGTTTAGGGGTAGCGGACGCTATGATAGAGACCCAGTACTTC	CASSLGVADAMIETQYF
NA	TRBJ1-3	NA	TRBV23-1	TGCGCCAGCAGTCAATCGACAGGCCCTAACACCATATATTTT	CASSQSTGPNTIYF
NA	TRBJ1-2	NA	TRBV4-2	TGTGCCAGCAGCCAAGACCGGAGGAACTATGGCTACACCTTC	CASSQDRRNYGYTF
TRBD1	TRBJ2-7	NA	TRBV11-1	TGTGCCAGCAGCTGGCGACAGGGCTCCTACGAGCAGTACTTC	CASSWRQGSYEQYF
TRBD1	TRBJ1-4	few	TRBV4-1	TGCGCCAGCAGCCGGCAGGGGGTTCTAGGGGAAAAACTGTTTTTT	CASSRQGVLGEKLFF
NA	TRBJ1-1	NA	TRBV6-1	TGTGCCAGCTCCGGGGGTAAGGGCTATCTATCAGAAGCTTTCTTT	CASSGGKGYLSEAFF
NA	TRBJ2-1	NA	TRBV7-2	TGTGCCAGCAGCTCCGGCACAGCCTCTTACAATGAGCAGTTCTTC	CASSSGTASYNEQFF
NA	TRBJ1-5	NA	TRBV7-7	TGTGCCAGCAGCTTAGCGCCAAGGAGGATAAGTAGCAATCAGCCCCAGCATTTT	CASSLAPRRISSNQPQHF
NA	TRBJ1-5	NA	TRBV28	TGTGCCAGCAGTCACGGACAGCCTCTGAATCAGCCCCAGCATTTT	CASSHGQPLNQPQHF
TRBD1	TRBJ2-7	NA	TRBV5-6	TGTGCCAGCAGCAGGAGGACAGGTCTCCGGGAGCAGTACTTC	CASSRRTGLREQYF
NA	TRBJ2-7	NA	TRBV4-1	TGCGCCAGCAGCCCTCGGGATCCTTCCTACGAGCAGTACTTC	CASSPRDPSYEQYF
NA	TRBJ1-1	once	TRBV13	TGTGCCAGCAGCTTAGCCGGCGGGGACACTGAAGCTTTCTTT	CASSLAGGDTEAFF
NA	TRBJ2-4	NA	TRBV6-5	TGTGCCAGCAGTTACAGGGGATCGGGCATTCAGTACTTC	CASSYRGSGIQYF
TRBD1	TRBJ2-3	NA	TRBV7-3	TGTGCCAGCAGCCCCAGACAGGGGGCAGACACAGATACGCAGTATTTT	CASSPRQGADTDTQYF
NA	TRBJ2-5	NA	TRBV13	TGTGCCAGCAGCAAACAGGACCTCCAAGAGACCCAGTACTTC	CASSKQDLQETQYF
NA	TRBJ2-1	once	TRBV18	TGTGCCAGCTCACCAGGACAGTTGACCTACAATGAGCAGTTCTTC	CASSPGQLTYNEQFF
TRBD2	TRBJ2-1	NA	TRBV11-3	TGTGCCAGCAGCTTGTATGGCGGGGGGGGCAATGAGCAGTTCTTC	CASSLYGGGGNEQFF
NA	TRBJ2-7	NA	TRBV27	TGTGCCAGCATGGCAGGGGCGACCTACGAGCAGTACTTC	CASMAGATYEQYF
NA	TRBJ1-2	NA	TRBV4-2	TGTGCCAGCAGCCAAGAGTGGGCTGAGTCCAACTATGGCTACACCTTC	CASSQEWAESNYGYTF
TRBD1	TRBJ2-1	NA	TRBV18	TGTGCCAGCTCACAAACGACAGGGAATTACAATGAGCAGTTCTTC	CASSQTTGNYNEQFF
TRBD1	TRBJ1-2	NA	TRBV6-1	TGTGCCAGCAGTCCTACAGGGGCACGCTATGGCTACACCTTC	CASSPTGARYGYTF
NA	TRBJ1-6	NA	TRBV7-2	TGTGCCAGCAGCTCGACAGTTTCACCCCTCCACTTT	CASSSTVSPLHF
NA	TRBJ2-7	NA	TRBV7-8	TGTGCCATCAACCTAGAGCCGGCCTACGAGCAGTACTTC	CAINLEPAYEQYF
NA	TRBJ1-1	few	TRBV5-6	TGTGCCAGCAGCTTGGATATGAACACTGAAGCTTTCTTT	CASSLDMNTEAFF
NA	TRBJ2-5	NA	TRBV29-1	TGCAGCGCAGTGACAGTCCTCCAGTACTTC	CSAVTVLQYF
NA	TRBJ1-2	few	TRBV28	TGTGCCAGCAGTTTTGTCGGCTATGGCTACACCTTC	CASSFVGYGYTF
TRBD2	TRBJ2-5	NA	TRBV5-1	TGCGCCAGCAGCTTCTACCCCGGGGGGGCGGTAGAGACCCAGTACTTC	CASSFYPGGAVETQYF
TRBD1	TRBJ2-4	NA	TRBV5-1	TGCGCCAGCAGCTTGATGACAGGGTCGTTCATTCAGTACTTC	CASSLMTGSFIQYF
NA	TRBJ2-7	NA	TRBV23-1	TGCGCCAGCAGTCAAGACAGCTCCTACGAGCAGTACTTC	CASSQDSSYEQYF
NA	TRBJ2-3	NA	TRBV12-2	TGTGCAAGTCGCTTAGCGGAAAACAGGGGGTGGGATACGCAGTATTTT	CASRLAENRGWDTQYF
NA	TRBJ2-3	NA	TRBV28	TGTGCCAGCAGACAACAGGGAACGGATACGCAGTATTTT	CASRQQGTDTQYF
NA	TRBJ1-2	NA	TRBV6-6	TGTGCCAGCAGGGGGCCGTTAGGCTACACCTTC	CASRGPLGYTF
TRBD2	TRBJ2-3	few	TRBV7-2	TGTGCCAGCAGCCCCCGGGCACTAGCGAGCACAGATACGCAGTATTTT	CASSPRALASTDTQYF
NA	TRBJ2-3	NA	TRBV2	TGTGCCAGCAGTGAAGACTCCTACACAGATACGCAGTATTTT	CASSEDSYTDTQYF
NA	TRBJ2-7	NA	TRBV4-2	TGTGCCAGCGGGGGCAGCACCTACGAGCAGTACTTC	CASGGSTYEQYF
TRBD1	TRBJ1-5	NA	TRBV7-6	TGTGCCAGCAGTACCAGACAGGGTAGCCATCAGCCCCAGCATTTT	CASSTRQGSHQPQHF
TRBD2	TRBJ2-1	NA	TRBV2	TGTGCCAGCAGTAGGACTAGCGGGGGGTACAATGAGCAGTTCTTC	CASSRTSGGYNEQFF
NA	TRBJ2-1	NA	TRBV5-6	TGTGCCAGCAGCTTAGTATCGGCGGAAATAGAGTACAATGAGCAGTTCTTC	CASSLVSAEIEYNEQFF
NA	TRBJ1-6	NA	TRBV7-2	TGTGCCAGCAGCTTAGGGCCAGCCAGGCGCTCCTATAATTCACCCCTCCACTTT	CASSLGPARRSYNSPLHF
NA	TRBJ1-4	NA	TRBV5-3	TGTGCCAGAAGCTTGCCACTGATAGAGTCTGGGAGAGGGAATGAAAAACTGTTTTTT	CARSLPLIESGRGNEKLFF
NA	TRBJ2-7	NA	TRBV7-3	TGTGCCAGCAGCGCCACAGGCGTGGAGCAGTACTTC	CASSATGVEQYF
TRBD1	TRBJ1-2	NA	TRBV6-1	TGTGCCAGCAGTGCCCGGGACAGCCGACCAAACTATGGCTACACCTTC	CASSARDSRPNYGYTF
TRBD1	TRBJ1-4	NA	TRBV2	TGTGCCAGCTTGACAGGGTTAAATGAAAAACTGTTTTTT	CASLTGLNEKLFF
NA	TRBJ1-2	NA	TRBV7-9	TGTGCCAGCAGCTTAGAAGCTGACAGGTCTGCTAACTATGGCTACACCTTC	CASSLEADRSANYGYTF
NA	TRBJ2-7	NA	TRBV7-9	TGTGCCAGCAGCCAGAGCGGAGGGTACACCGAGCAGTACTTC	CASSQSGGYTEQYF
TRBD2	TRBJ2-3	NA	TRBV4-2	TGTGCCAGCAGTCCGACTAGCGGGGACACAGATACGCAGTATTTT	CASSPTSGDTDTQYF
NA	TRBJ1-5	NA	TRBV5-4	TGTGCCAGCAGCTTTCAGGGAGGTAATCAGCCCCAGCATTTT	CASSFQGGNQPQHF
TRBD1	TRBJ1-5	few	TRBV28	TGTGCCAGCAGTTTATCCCCGGGACAGACGGAGAGCCATTTT	CASSLSPGQTESHF
TRBD1	TRBJ2-1	NA	TRBV11-1	TGTGCCAGCAGCTTCCGGCAGGGGGTCTACAATGAGCAGTTCTTC	CASSFRQGVYNEQFF
NA	TRBJ2-7	NA	TRBV9	TGTGCCAGCAGCGTAGGGGGCACCCCCTACGAGCAGTACTTC	CASSVGGTPYEQYF